One and the same sample provided the 26 T cell receptor beta chains below, sequenced in a study of blood T cell repertoires in COVID-19. Sequenced by immunoSEQ multiplex PCR; TCRdb stores in-frame clones only, minus some. This repertoire shows some 49,000 clones, over 90% found once; its top ten account for around 1%. Input material: peripheral blood. These receptors were obtained from a man aged 60-69 years with COVID-19, enrolled during active disease.

The rearrangement uses TRBV3-1 (or the pseudogene TRBV3-2) and TRBJ2-1; 7 bases are shared with TRBD1. In germline, CDR1 is LGHDT, CDR2 YNNKEL (reference sequence). The V gene end was trimmed by 0 bases and the J gene end by 14 bases; junction bases not matched to a gene: 10. This CDR3 spans 14 amino acids. The CDR3 loop is CASSQDLGTEFKFF. The CDR3 nucleotides are TGTGCCAGCAGCCAAGATCTGGGGACAGAGTTCAAGTTCTTC.

The chain uses TRBV12-3 or TRBV12-4 and TRBJ1-3, with D perhaps TRBD1 (6 bases). Trimming cost V 7 bases and J 4 bases, with 11 bases left between them. The CDR3 covers 13 residues. CDR3 sequence: CASTFGTGNTIYF. CDR3 DNA sequence: TGTGCCAGCACCTTCGGGACAGGAAACACCATATATTTT.

The chain recombines TRBV29-1 with TRBJ2-1; 7 nucleotides align to TRBD1. This CDR3 spans 14 amino acids. V was pared by 8 bases and J by 7 bases, with 14 bases of the junction left unmatched. Germline assignment: CDR1 SQVTM and CDR2 ANQGSEA. CDR3 coding DNA: TGCAGCACAGGACAGGCTCTGGATCGGAATGAGCAGTTCTTC. It translates to CSTGQALDRNEQFF.

V and J are TRBV9 and TRBJ2-1, with 9 bases identical to TRBD2. The J segment lost 7 bases and the V segment lost 5 bases, leaving 10 bases of the junction unmatched. This CDR3 is 15 amino acids long. Germline V lookup: CDR1 SGDLS, CDR2 YYNGEE. The CDR3 protein is CASSLRGGQGNEQFF. The CDR3 region has the DNA TGTGCCAGCAGTCTGCGGGGGGGCCAGGGGAATGAGCAGTTCTTC.

The rearrangement uses TRBV6-5 and TRBJ1-2; the match to TRBD1 covers 8 bases. Unmatched junction bases numbered 9, after V lost 5 bases and J lost 4 bases. The CDR3 contains 15 residues. Germline CDR1 reads MNHEY; CDR2 reads SVGAGI. Written as DNA, the CDR3 is TGTGCCAGCAGTACTCGGACAGGGCGGGCCTATGGCTACACCTTC. It specifies CASSTRTGRAYGYTF.

The CDR3 loop reads CASSRLAGDHNEQFF. In nucleotides, the CDR3 is TGTGCCAGCAGTCGCCTAGCGGGAGACCACAATGAGCAGTTCTTC. J is TRBJ2-1 and V is TRBV28; 10 bases match TRBD2. V lost 5 bases, J lost 5 bases, and 6 bases stayed unmatched. The CDR3 contains 15 residues. Germline assignment: CDR1 MDHEN and CDR2 SYDVKM.

V and J are TRBV25-1 and TRBJ2-2, with TRBD1 matching 7 bases. Trimming took 6 bases from V and 3 from J; bases not matched to a gene: 4. Germline V gives CDR1 MGHDK, CDR2 SYGVNS. The CDR3 is 14 amino acids. The CDR3 loop reads CASRQTGYTGELFF. CDR3 DNA sequence: TGTGCCAGCAGACAGACAGGGTACACCGGGGAGCTGTTTTTT.

This clone showed up just a few times. The chain is built from TRBV7-3 and TRBJ1-1, with 7 nucleotides matching TRBD1. The CDR3 has 13 residues. Unmatched junction bases numbered 3, after V lost 5 bases and J lost 3 bases. Germline CDR1 SGHTA, CDR2 FQGTGA. The CDR3 coding sequence is TGTGCCAGCAGCGAACAGGGGTACACTGAAGCTTTCTTT. Protein product: CASSEQGYTEAFF.

The CDR3 loop reads CASSPGHHSGANVLTF. CDR3 bases: TGTGCCAGCAGCCCGGGACACCACTCTGGGGCCAACGTCCTGACTTTC. The V gene is TRBV3-1 (or the pseudogene TRBV3-2), the J gene TRBJ2-6, with D maybe TRBD1 (6 bases). Germline assignment: CDR1 LGHDT and CDR2 YNNKEL (reference sequence). This CDR3 has 16 residues. V was pared by 4 bases and J by 0 bases, with 10 bases between.

The rearrangement joins TRBV19 to TRBJ2-7; TRBD2 is a possible D gene (5 bases). CDR1 is LNHDA and CDR2 is SQIVND in the germline V gene (reference sequence). This CDR3 has 14 amino acids. V dropped 3 bases and J dropped 3 bases, with 12 bases sitting between them. The CDR3 DNA reads TGTGCCAGTAGTATTACTAGAACGAACTACGAGCAGTACTTC. It yields the protein CASSITRTNYEQYF.

The chain combines TRBV4-1 with TRBJ2-1, with 12 bases identical to TRBD2. The germline V gene has CDR1 MGHRA and CDR2 YSYEKL. The J segment lost 9 bases and the V segment lost 0 bases, leaving 9 bases of the junction unmatched. The CDR3 consists of 17 residues. CDR3 sequence: CASSQDVETSGRGEQFF. DNA of the CDR3: TGCGCCAGCAGCCAAGATGTGGAGACTAGCGGGAGAGGTGAGCAGTTCTTC.

In this sample, this clone turned up once. V gene TRBV10-3 combines with J gene TRBJ2-7; tentatively, D is TRBD1 or TRBD2 (7 bases each). V lost 6 bases and J 2 bases, leaving 17 bases between the germline ends. The germline V gene has CDR1 ENHRY and CDR2 SYGVKD. The CDR3 sequence is 15 residues long. Here the CDR3 DNA reads TGTGCCATCAGCGAGGGGGCGGGGGTGGCCTACGAGCAGTACTTC. Its protein is CAISEGAGVAYEQYF.

This clone was observed a few times. The V and J genes are TRBV9 and TRBJ1-3; D not resolved. The V and J ends lost 7 bases and 0 bases respectively, with 8 bases between them. There are 13 residues in the CDR3. Germline values: CDR1 SGDLS, CDR2 YYNGEE. CDR3 nucleotide sequence: TGTGCCAGCTCTGGCCTCTCTGGAAACACCATATATTTT. The encoded protein is CASSGLSGNTIYF.

The genes are TRBV14 and TRBJ1-6; the D is unclear. CDR1 and CDR2 from the germline V gene are SGHDN and FVKESK. The CDR3 runs 13 residues. V was clipped by 8 bases and J by 2 bases, with 7 bases between them. The CDR3 region is CASATAYNSPLHF. The CDR3 nucleotides read TGTGCCAGCGCGACTGCCTATAATTCACCCCTCCACTTT.

J is TRBJ1-3 and V is TRBV18; D gene uncertain. Deletions cut 3 bases from V and 0 bases from J, with 12 bases between. Germline CDR1 is KGHSH and CDR2 is LQKENI. The CDR3 length is 16 residues. CDR3 sequence: CASSPSLIYSGNTIYF. Here the CDR3 DNA reads TGTGCCAGCTCACCTTCCTTAATCTACTCTGGAAACACCATATATTTT.

This chain links TRBV7-9 with TRBJ1-2; 9 bases agree with TRBD1. The junction had 7 bases not matched to a gene; V was cut back by 3 bases and J by 14 bases. Germline V gene lookup returns CDR1 SEHNR and CDR2 FQNEAQ (reference sequence). The CDR3 totals 12 residues. The CDR3, as DNA: TGTGCCAGCAGCTTGCCGGGGACAGGGCTAACCTTC. Translated, it gives CASSLPGTGLTF.

The V call is TRBV18, the J call TRBJ2-3; 12 nucleotides match TRBD2. Trimming removed 4 bases from V and 3 bases from J; junction bases left unmatched: 2. Per the germline V gene, CDR1 is KGHSH and CDR2 is LQKENI. The CDR3 runs 15 residues. CDR3 sequence: CASSLGLAGTDTQYF. Written as DNA, the CDR3 is TGTGCCAGCTCACTCGGACTAGCGGGGACAGATACGCAGTATTTT.

This chain joins TRBV27 and TRBJ2-7; D perhaps matches TRBD1 (5 bases). Trimming removed 2 bases at V and 0 bases at J, with 14 bases between. The CDR3 runs to 16 residues. Germline lookup yields CDR1 MNHEY and CDR2 SMNVEV (reference sequence). In DNA, the CDR3 is TGTGCCAGCAGTTTAGCCCGACAGTTCTCCTCCTACGAGCAGTACTTC. It is translated as CASSLARQFSSYEQYF.

The chain has TRBV27 and TRBJ1-4, with D perhaps matching TRBD1 (5 bases). This CDR3 is 14 amino acids long. Per germline, CDR1 MNHEY and CDR2 SMNVEV (reference sequence). Trimming cost V 2 bases and J 8 bases, with 12 bases left between them. CDR3 nucleotides: TGTGCCAGCAGTTTAGCGGGGCGCGGGGAAAAACTGTTTTTT. It specifies CASSLAGRGEKLFF.

V and J are TRBV30 and TRBJ1-2; no reliable D call. The germline CDR1 and CDR2 sequences are GTSNPN and SVGIG (reference sequence). There are 12 residues in the CDR3. V was cut by 3 bases and J by 8 bases, with 13 bases left in between. For the CDR3, the DNA is TGTGCCTGGAGCCCTAACTGGCGGGGCTACACCTTC. Protein product: CAWSPNWRGYTF. Complete variable domain (other parts from reference TRBV30 and TRBJ1-2): SQTIHQWPATLVQPVGSPLSLECTVEGTSNPNLYWYRQAAGRGLQLLFYSVGIGQISSEVPQNLSASRPQDRQFILSSKKLLLSDSGFYLCAWSPNWRGYTFGSGTRLTVV.

V is TRBV5-1 and J is TRBJ1-4; D not resolved. Trimming removed 4 bases at V and 8 bases at J, with 9 bases between. The CDR3 is 12 amino acids. CDR1 is SGHRS, CDR2 YFSETQ, per germline. DNA for the CDR3: TGCGCCAGCAGCCCGGGTGAGGAAAAACTGTTTTTT. It translates to CASSPGEEKLFF.

The chain employs TRBV19 and TRBJ2-1; 12 bases align to TRBD2. The trim removed 4 bases at V and 9 bases at J, leaving 10 bases unmatched. The CDR3 is 16 amino acids. Germline V CDR1 and CDR2: LNHDA, SQIVND (reference sequence). The chain's CDR3 is CASSRGLAGPSSEQFF. For the CDR3, the DNA is TGTGCCAGTAGTAGGGGACTAGCGGGCCCGAGCAGTGAGCAGTTCTTC.

The CDR3: CASSLGGGVPTYEQYF. The CDR3 nucleotides read TGTGCCAGCAGCTTAGGGGGCGGGGTCCCGACCTACGAGCAGTACTTC. The V gene is TRBV7-2, the J gene TRBJ2-7, with D possibly matching TRBD2 (6 bases). The CDR3 extends over 16 amino acids. Germline CDR1 and CDR2: SGHTA and FQGNSA. Trimming took off 1 base at V and 2 bases at J, with 15 bases between the two ends.

The chain recombines TRBV6-5 with TRBJ1-3; a weak D match, TRBD1 (5 bases). Trimming took off 11 bases at V and 0 bases at J, with 17 bases between the two ends. CDR3 length equals 15 residues. Per germline, CDR1 MNHEY and CDR2 SVGAGI. CDR3 nucleotide sequence: TGTGCCTTCCAGGCAGGGCCTAACTCTGGAAACACCATATATTTT. Protein sequence: CAFQAGPNSGNTIYF.

In this sample, this clone turned up once. This chain joins TRBV5-6 and TRBJ2-3, with 8 bases identical to TRBD1. The germline gives CDR1 SGHDT, CDR2 YYEEEE. The length of the CDR3 is 15 residues. V trimming: 4 bases; J trimming: 3 bases; junction bases outside the gene matches: 7. The CDR3, as DNA: TGTGCCAGCAGCCCAACGGGACAGGTGACAGATACGCAGTATTTT. Translated: CASSPTGQVTDTQYF.

V usage is TRBV5-4 and J usage is TRBJ1-2, with a tentative D call TRBD1 (6 bases). Deletions cut 4 bases from V and 3 bases from J, with 16 bases between. The CDR3 consists of 15 residues. CDR1 and CDR2 (germline): SGHNT, YYREEE (reference sequence). This CDR3 reads CASSREEGVDYGYTF. The CDR3 DNA reads TGTGCCAGCAGCCGGGAAGAGGGGGTCGACTATGGCTACACCTTC. The whole variable domain, remainder taken from reference TRBV5-4 and TRBJ1-2, is ETGVTQSPTHLIKTRGQQVTLRCSSQSGHNTVSWYQQALGQGPQFIFQYYREEENGRGNFPPRFSGLQFPNYSSELNVNALELDDSALYLCASSREEGVDYGYTFGSGTRLTVV.